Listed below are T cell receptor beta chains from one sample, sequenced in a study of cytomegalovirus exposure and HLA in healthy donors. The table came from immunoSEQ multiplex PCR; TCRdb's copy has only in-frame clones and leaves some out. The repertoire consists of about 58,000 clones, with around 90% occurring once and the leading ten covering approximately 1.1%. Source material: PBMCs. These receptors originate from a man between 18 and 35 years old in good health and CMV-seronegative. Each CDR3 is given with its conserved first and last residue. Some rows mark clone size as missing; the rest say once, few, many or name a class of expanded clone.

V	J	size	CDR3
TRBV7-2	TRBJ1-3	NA	CASSFRSGNTIYF
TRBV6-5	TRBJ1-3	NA	CASSLDRFSGNTIYF
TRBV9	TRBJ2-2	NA	CASSFRLGTGELFF
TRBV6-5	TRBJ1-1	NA	CASSLRGRTEAFF
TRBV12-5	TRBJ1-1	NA	CASGLANGQNTSTKTGTEAFF
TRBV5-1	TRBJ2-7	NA	CASRLAGTYEQYF
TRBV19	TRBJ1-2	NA	CASSSEDRPNYGYTF
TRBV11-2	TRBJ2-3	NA	CASSPPGDTQYF
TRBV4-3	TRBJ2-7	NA	CASSAGQGVDEQYF
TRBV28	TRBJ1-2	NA	CASSSPRELEDNYGYTF
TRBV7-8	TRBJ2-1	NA	CASSLVGVPYNEQFF
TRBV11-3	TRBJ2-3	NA	CASSYGTGPDTQYF
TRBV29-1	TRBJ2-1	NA	CSAGESDSLNVEQFF
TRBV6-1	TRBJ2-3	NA	CASSSSSSTDTQYF
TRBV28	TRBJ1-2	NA	CASLRGPYGYTF
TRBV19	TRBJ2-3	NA	CATPCGTEPSTDTQYF
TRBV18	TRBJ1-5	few	CASSLQGANQPQHF
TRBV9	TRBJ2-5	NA	CASSVAGLAGETQYF
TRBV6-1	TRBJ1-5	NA	CASTQRGAWQPQHF
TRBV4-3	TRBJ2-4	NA	CASSQVLTGLAELNIQYF
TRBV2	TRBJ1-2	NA	CASSGTGGGGYTF
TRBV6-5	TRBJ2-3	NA	CASSSYWTGRPDTQYF
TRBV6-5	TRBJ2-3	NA	CASSYHVLGTDTQYF
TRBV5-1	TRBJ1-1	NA	CASSLTTGFIQNTEAFF
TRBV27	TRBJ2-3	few	CASSLTIASDTQYF
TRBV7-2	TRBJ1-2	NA	CASSLVSTRGGDYGYTF
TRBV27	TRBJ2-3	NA	CASTGLAGWGGTDTQYF
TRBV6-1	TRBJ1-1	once	CASRRQGGSAFF
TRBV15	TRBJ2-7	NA	CATSRDIEEGGQALSYYF
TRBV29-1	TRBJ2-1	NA	CSVGGRASNEQFF
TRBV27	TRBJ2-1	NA	CASSSSDSYNEQFF
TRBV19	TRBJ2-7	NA	CASSATWTRNYEQYF
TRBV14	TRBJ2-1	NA	CASSQGAEQFF
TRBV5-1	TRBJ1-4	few	CASSLASNEKLFF
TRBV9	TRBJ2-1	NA	CASSVAGAGDYNEQFF
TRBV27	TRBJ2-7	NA	CASSRGGLYEQYF
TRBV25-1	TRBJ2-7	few	CASSPAGGLTQYF
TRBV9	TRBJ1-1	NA	CASSPWDRMNTEAFF
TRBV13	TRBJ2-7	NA	CASSSRADSYEQYF
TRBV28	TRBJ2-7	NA	CASSKTTSGIVTYEQYF
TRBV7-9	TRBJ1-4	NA	CASSLVLQGYEKLFF
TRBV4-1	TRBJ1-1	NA	CASSLFLSDRPPMNTEAFF
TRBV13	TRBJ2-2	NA	CATVPTTGGPYTGELFF
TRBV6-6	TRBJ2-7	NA	CASSYLAEIQQYF
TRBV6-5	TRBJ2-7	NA	CASSPGGSSYEQYF
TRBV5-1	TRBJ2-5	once	CASSLGLAGGETQYF
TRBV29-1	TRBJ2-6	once	CSVEDDFRGPLLSGANVLTF
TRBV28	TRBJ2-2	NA	CASRAWVANTGELFF
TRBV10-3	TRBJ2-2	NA	CAISANRNTGELFF